The 26 T cell receptor beta chains below come from one sample, sequenced in a study of T-cell reconstitution after alpha-beta-depleted transplantation in children. The library targeted TCRbeta and was prepared with unique molecular identifiers. TCRdb recomputed calls from the PCR reads with MiXCR, one row per CDR3 protein. The sample carries 15,000 to 20,000 distinct CDR3 sequences, about an eighth recorded once. The material was PBMCs, mostly from graft donor cells, obtained 180 days after TCRalphabeta/CD19-depleted stem cell transplant. These receptors were collected from a boy in the first two years of life who had a stem cell transplant for Wiskott-Aldrich syndrome, so the T cells may come from the graft donor.

This clonotype was picked up many times. This rearrangement joins TRBV5-1 to TRBJ1-2; D might be TRBD1 (5 bases). The V gene lost 0 bases and the J gene lost 4 bases, with 13 bases spanning the gap. The germline V gene has CDR1 SGHRS and CDR2 YFSETQ. The CDR3 is made up of 15 amino acids. CDR3 bases: TGCGCCAGCAGCTTGGGGATCGGGACGGCCTATGGCTACACCTTC. Translation gives CASSLGIGTAYGYTF.

This clonotype was seen many times. The chain carries TRBV2 and TRBJ2-7, with D perhaps TRBD1 (5 bases). The germline V gene encodes CDR1 SNHLY and CDR2 FYNNEI. V was clipped by 7 bases and J by 0 bases, with 13 bases between them. This CDR3 spans 14 amino acids. CDR3: CASTGQLPSYEQYF. Here the CDR3 DNA reads TGTGCCAGCACCGGACAACTACCCTCCTACGAGCAGTACTTC. The whole variable domain, remainder taken from reference TRBV2 and TRBJ2-7, is EPEVTQTPSHQVTQMGQEVILRCVPISNHLYFYWYRQILGQKVEFLVSFYNNEISEKSEIFDDQFSVERPDGSNFTLKIRSTKLEDSAMYFCASTGQLPSYEQYFGPGTRLTVT.

This clonotype showed up just a few times. This chain connects TRBV28 to TRBJ1-3; no clear D. The V gene's germline CDR1 is MDHEN and CDR2 SYDVKM. The CDR3 contains 14 residues. V was trimmed by 10 bases and J by 2 bases, leaving 15 bases between them. The CDR3 protein is CATSSHTPGNTIYF. CDR3 coding DNA: TGTGCCACCTCGTCCCACACCCCTGGAAACACCATATATTTT.

The V call is TRBV10-2, the J call TRBJ2-1; 9 nucleotides line up with TRBD2. The CDR3 is 16 amino acids. V lost 2 bases, J lost 4 bases, and 6 bases stayed unmatched. Germline CDR1 is WSHSY and CDR2 is SAAADI. For the CDR3, the DNA is TGCGCCAGCAGTGAGCCGGGACTAGCTTTTTACAATGAGCAGTTCTTC. This sequence encodes CASSEPGLAFYNEQFF.

This clonotype was found a few times. The chain couples TRBV5-1 to TRBJ2-7; D is possibly TRBD2 (5 bases). The V end lost 1 base, the J end lost 2 bases, and 13 bases lay between the germline ends. CDR3 size: 15 residues. CDR1 is SGHRS and CDR2 is YFSETQ in the germline V gene. This CDR3 reads CASSLSGGPTYEQYF. CDR3 nucleotides: TGCGCCAGCAGCTTGTCCGGCGGGCCTACCTACGAGCAGTACTTC.

In its sample, this clonotype was seen many times. The chain employs TRBV10-3 and TRBJ2-3; D ambiguous. The CDR3 extends over 12 amino acids. Germline V gene sequence: CDR1 ENHRY, CDR2 SYGVKD. The germline V and J ends were trimmed by 4 bases and 4 bases, with 6 bases remaining between them. CDR3 in DNA: TGTGCCATCAGTGTAATGTCAGATACGCAGTATTTT. Protein product: CAISVMSDTQYF.

This clonotype was recorded at least ten times. This chain uses TRBV12-3 or TRBV12-4 with TRBJ2-7; 11 bases align to TRBD2. This CDR3 has 15 amino acids. The trim removed 2 bases at V and 6 bases at J, leaving 6 bases unmatched. CDR3 sequence reads: CASSLRTGTSGEQYF. CDR3 DNA sequence: TGTGCCAGCAGTTTACGAACCGGGACTAGCGGCGAGCAGTACTTC.

The chain links TRBV3-1 to TRBJ1-3, with D possibly TRBD1 on 6 matching bases. Germline V gives CDR1 LGHDT, CDR2 YNNKEL (reference sequence). The CDR3 covers 15 residues. Trimming pared 1 base from V and 2 bases from J, leaving 9 bases between. The CDR3 reads CASSQVSGAGNTIYF. In DNA form, the CDR3 reads TGTGCCAGCAGCCAAGTCTCAGGGGCTGGAAACACCATATATTTT.

A few counts support this clonotype. This chain joins TRBV25-1 and TRBJ2-1; TRBD2 matches 11 bases. Germline values: CDR1 MGHDK, CDR2 SYGVNS. CDR3 length: 16 amino acids. After removal of 3 bases from V and 6 bases from J, the junction contained 7 bases not matched to a gene. Here the CDR3 reads CASSEGTSGRINEQFF. As DNA, the CDR3 is TGTGCCAGCAGTGAGGGTACTAGCGGGAGAATCAATGAGCAGTTCTTC.

This chain connects TRBV20-1 to TRBJ2-1; unclear D gene. The CDR3 length is 13 residues. CDR1 is DFQATT, CDR2 SNEGSKA, per germline (reference sequence). The V end was cut by 3 bases, the J end by 7 bases, with 13 bases between. DNA for the CDR3: TGCAGTGCTAGTCCCCCTGGCCGGAATGAGCAGTTCTTC. Residues: CSASPPGRNEQFF.

This clonotype was counted between two and nine times. The rearrangement links TRBV5-1 to TRBJ2-7, with 8 bases matching TRBD1. CDR3 length equals 14 residues. The trim removed 4 bases at V and 3 bases at J, leaving 6 bases unmatched. CDR1 is SGHRS, CDR2 YFSETQ, per germline. Here the CDR3 DNA reads TGCGCCAGCAGCCTAGGACAGGGTGACTACGAGCAGTACTTC. Protein product: CASSLGQGDYEQYF.

The chain combines TRBV29-1 with TRBJ1-3; D is ambiguous. The CDR3 spans 13 residues. V lost 2 bases, J lost 0 bases, and 5 bases lay in between. The germline V gene encodes CDR1 SQVTM and CDR2 ANQGSEA. Here the CDR3 DNA reads TGCAGCGTTGAAAGCAACTCTGGAAACACCATATATTTT. This gives the protein CSVESNSGNTIYF.

Judged by abundance, this clonotype is medium-sized. V gene TRBV10-1 combines with J gene TRBJ2-1; D is undetermined. Looked up from germline, CDR1 is WNHNN and CDR2 is SYGVQD (reference sequence). This CDR3 contains 14 residues. Trimming removed 5 bases from V and 8 bases from J, with 16 bases in between. CDR3 sequence reads: CASSPGLSSHEQFF. CDR3 DNA: TGCGCCAGCAGTCCGGGTCTGAGTTCCCATGAGCAGTTCTTC.

This clonotype was counted many times. The CDR3 region is CASSLTVRYGYTF. The CDR3 DNA reads as TGTGCCAGCAGCCTTACTGTCCGCTATGGCTACACCTTC. The rearrangement links TRBV5-5 to TRBJ1-2; D unclear. CDR1 is SGHKS and CDR2 is YYEKEE in the germline V gene (reference sequence). This CDR3 spans 13 amino acids. Trimming removed 4 bases at V and 4 bases at J, with 11 bases between.

Many counts were recorded for this clonotype. The chain is built from TRBV7-9 and TRBJ2-1; 14 bases map to TRBD2. Losses at the gene ends were 5 bases for V and 9 bases for J; bases not matched to a gene: 12. CDR1 is SEHNR and CDR2 is FQNEAQ in the germline V gene (reference sequence). This CDR3 is 17 amino acids long. The DNA of the CDR3 is TGTGCCAGCAGCGAGGGGACTAGCGGGAGTGGATCAGGTGAGCAGTTCTTC. It specifies CASSEGTSGSGSGEQFF.

This clonotype has a handful of counts. The J gene is TRBJ2-5, the V gene TRBV20-1; D call uncertain. Per germline, CDR1 DFQATT and CDR2 SNEGSKA (reference sequence). V lost 3 bases to trimming and J lost 5 bases, with 16 bases between them. This CDR3 has 14 amino acids. This CDR3 is CSARVIGARETQYF. The DNA for the CDR3 is TGCAGTGCTAGGGTAATCGGAGCTCGGGAGACCCAGTACTTC.

This clonotype was found many times. The V and J genes are TRBV7-9 and TRBJ2-5; tentatively, D is TRBD1 or TRBD2 (5 bases each). Between the trimmed V and J ends, which lost 1 base and 5 bases, there was a span of 14 bases. The germline V gene has CDR1 SEHNR and CDR2 FQNEAQ (reference sequence). The CDR3 spans 15 residues. CDR3 protein: CASSLVEGWLETQYF. CDR3 sequence (DNA): TGTGCCAGCAGCTTAGTCGAGGGGTGGCTGGAGACCCAGTACTTC.

V and J are TRBV24-1 and TRBJ1-5; 9 nucleotides line up with TRBD1. Germline CDR1 KGHDR, CDR2 SFDVKD. Unmatched junction bases numbered 18, after V lost 7 bases and J lost 3 bases. This CDR3 contains 19 residues. This CDR3 is CATRTGTGNRMATNQPQHF. CDR3 bases: TGTGCCACCAGGACCGGGACAGGGAACCGGATGGCCACCAATCAGCCCCAGCATTTT.

This clonotype was seen a handful of times. The chain combines TRBV24-1 with TRBJ2-6; D possibly uses TRBD1 or TRBD2 (5 bases each). The CDR3 covers 17 residues. V was pared by 4 bases and J by 1 base, with 13 bases between. Germline CDR1 is KGHDR and CDR2 is SFDVKD. DNA of the CDR3: TGTGCCACCAGTGAGGGACCCCCCTTATCTGGGGCCAACGTCCTGACTTTC. Its translation: CATSEGPPLSGANVLTF.

This clonotype was observed a few times. The chain uses TRBV7-6 and TRBJ2-2; D tentatively fits TRBD1 or TRBD2 (5 bases each). The CDR3 length is 15 residues. CDR1 SGHVS and CDR2 FNYEAQ come from the germline V gene. V was shortened by 5 bases and J by 1 base, with 11 bases between the two germline ends. CDR3 loop: CASSHGTLNTGELFF. In DNA, the CDR3 is TGTGCCAGCAGCCACGGGACGTTGAACACCGGGGAGCTGTTTTTT. The full variable domain, rest sourced from reference TRBV7-6 and TRBJ2-2, is GAGVSQSPRYKVTKRGQDVALRCDPISGHVSLYWYRQALGQGPEFLTYFNYEAQQDKSGLPNDRFSAERPEGSISTLTIQRTEQRDSAMYRCASSHGTLNTGELFFGEGSRLTVL.

This clonotype occurred many times. The chain uses TRBV19 and TRBJ2-7; no clear D. CDR3 length equals 13 residues. Deletions cut 6 bases from V and 5 bases from J, with 14 bases between. The germline CDR1 and CDR2 sequences are LNHDA and SQIVND (reference sequence). CDR3 bases: TGTGCCAGTAGCACTCATTGGGGAAACGAGCAGTACTTC. This gives the protein CASSTHWGNEQYF.

Points on this clonotype: The junction differs from germline at one of its ends, possibly a read error. The chain couples TRBV7-6 to TRBJ2-2, with TRBD2 as a possible D gene (5 bases). The CDR3 contains 14 residues. Germline CDR1 SGHVS, CDR2 FNYEAQ. The CDR3 sequence: CASSLQPTTGELFF. CDR3 in DNA: TGTGCCAGCAGCTTACAACCGACCACCGGGGAGCTGTTTTTC.

The V and J genes are TRBV12-3 or TRBV12-4 and TRBJ1-6; 9 positions match TRBD1. The ends lost 3 bases at V and 7 bases at J; junction bases unmatched: 4. The CDR3 sequence is 15 residues long. As DNA, the CDR3 is TGTGCCAGCAGTTTGCCGGACAGGGGAAATTCACCCCTCCACTTT. It codes for CASSLPDRGNSPLHF.

In this sample, this clonotype turned up a few times. The chain couples TRBV5-1 to TRBJ1-1, with 11 nucleotides matching TRBD1. The V segment lost 3 bases and the J segment 3 bases; nucleotides outside the gene matches: 4. CDR3 size: 15 residues. Germline CDR1 is SGHRS and CDR2 is YFSETQ. CDR3 region: CASSWTGGRHTEAFF. In DNA, the CDR3 is TGCGCCAGCAGCTGGACAGGGGGCAGGCACACTGAAGCTTTCTTT.

This sequence joins TRBV25-1 and TRBJ2-5, with D perhaps TRBD1 (6 bases). The V and J ends lost 1 base and 2 bases respectively, with 11 bases between them. Germline CDR1 and CDR2: MGHDK and SYGVNS. The CDR3 loop spans 15 amino acids. CDR3 sequence reads: CASSESRTAQETQYF. The DNA for the CDR3 is TGTGCCAGCAGTGAATCCCGGACAGCACAAGAGACCCAGTACTTC.

The V and J genes are TRBV25-1 and TRBJ2-7; D not certain. Trimming cost V 7 bases and J 1 base, with 11 bases left between them. CDR3 length: 13 residues. CDR1 and CDR2 (germline): MGHDK, SYGVNS. CDR3 sequence: CASKSQSSYEQYF. CDR3 nucleotides: TGTGCCAGCAAGTCTCAGAGTTCCTACGAGCAGTACTTC.